This T cell receptor (beta chain) originates from a study of T cells after yellow fever vaccination. Study-wide background: Preparation used SMART-Seq v4 Ultra Low Input for the low-cell-number fractions. Study-wide results and caveats: Post-booster repertoires contained most primary-vaccination clones again (roughly 97% CD4, 85% to 90% CD8). A faster peak, day 5 versus 15, was reached by the weaker secondary response.

This clonotype was observed at least ten times. Its antigen is currently unknown. One entry per CDR3 protein results from TCRdb running MiXCR on the 5' RACE reads. The repertoire has some 350,000 distinct CDR3 sequences, around a tenth of them found once; the top ten carry 18%. This CDR3 comprises 14 residues. V dropped 3 bases and J dropped 2 bases, with 10 bases sitting between them. This clonotype was obtained from a man aged 18 to 35 who received the YFV17D yellow fever vaccine. The sequencing used PBMCs, collected on the day of the first yellow fever vaccination. The chain couples TRBV12-3 or TRBV12-4 to TRBJ2-5; TRBD2 might be the D (6 bases). The CDR3: CASSFRRGQETQYF. The DNA of the CDR3 is TGTGCCAGCAGTTTCCGGCGGGGACAAGAGACCCAGTACTTC.